This T cell receptor beta chain originates from a study of shared clonotypes between healthy human individuals. Across the whole study: Each donor contributed plates that comprised three CD4 naive, three CD4 memory, two CD8 naive and one CD8 memory. Overall study results and limits: Rarefaction exposed incomplete sorted-subset sequencing despite large depth.

Trimming shortened V by 5 bases and J by 2 bases, and 8 bases separated the two germline ends. Germline V gene sequence: CDR1 SGHNT, CDR2 YENEEA. The CDR3 loop spans 13 amino acids. As for this clone: Its target is not known.

Sequencing was at deep level. Produced via immunoSEQ multiplex PCR; TCRdb's table is partial and in-frame only. The sample holds 2.3 million or so clones, 80% to 95% seen once. The chain couples TRBV11-3 to TRBJ2-3; D is unresolved. This TCR was sampled from a man between 18 and 35 years old in good health. Some clones in this sample may be carry-over from other donors' samples. Sequencing used naive CD4+ T cells from PBMCs. Described subset: CD45RA+ positively selected. The CDR3 region has the DNA TGTGCCAGCAGCACCCTTTACACAGATACGCAGTATTTT. This translates into CASSTLYTDTQYF. The variable domain in full, completed from reference TRBV11-3 and TRBJ2-3, reads EAGVVQSPRYKIIEKKQPVAFWCNPISGHNTLYWYLQNLGQGPELLIRYENEEAVDDSQLPKDRFSAERLKGVDSTLKIQPAELGDSAVYLCASSTLYTDTQYFGPGTRLTVL.